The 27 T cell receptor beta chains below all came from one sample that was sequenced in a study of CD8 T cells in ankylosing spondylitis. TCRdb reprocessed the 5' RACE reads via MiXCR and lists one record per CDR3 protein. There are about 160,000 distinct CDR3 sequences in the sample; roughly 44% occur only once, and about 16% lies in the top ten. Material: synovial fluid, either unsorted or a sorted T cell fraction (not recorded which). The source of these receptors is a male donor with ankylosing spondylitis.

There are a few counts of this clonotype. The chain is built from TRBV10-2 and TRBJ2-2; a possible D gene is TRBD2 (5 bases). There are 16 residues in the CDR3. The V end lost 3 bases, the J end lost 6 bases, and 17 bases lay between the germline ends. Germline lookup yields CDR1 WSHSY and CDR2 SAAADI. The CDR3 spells CASSEASGSGPGELFF. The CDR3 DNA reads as TGCGCCAGCAGTGAAGCCAGCGGTTCGGGCCCCGGGGAGCTGTTTTTT.

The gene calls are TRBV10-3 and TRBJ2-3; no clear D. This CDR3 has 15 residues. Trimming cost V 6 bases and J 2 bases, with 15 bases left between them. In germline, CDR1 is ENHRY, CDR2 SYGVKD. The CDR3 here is CAISRLSLNTDTQYF. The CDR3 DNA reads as TGTGCCATCAGCAGACTTTCCCTCAACACAGATACGCAGTATTTT.

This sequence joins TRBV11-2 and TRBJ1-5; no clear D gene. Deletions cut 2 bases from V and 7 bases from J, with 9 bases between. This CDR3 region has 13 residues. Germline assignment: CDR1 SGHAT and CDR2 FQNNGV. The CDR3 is CASSLNRGQPQHF. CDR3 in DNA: TGTGCCAGCAGCTTAAATCGTGGCCAGCCCCAGCATTTT.

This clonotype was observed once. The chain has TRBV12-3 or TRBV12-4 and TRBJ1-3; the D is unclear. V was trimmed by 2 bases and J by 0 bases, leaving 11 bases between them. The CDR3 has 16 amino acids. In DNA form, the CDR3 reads TGTGCCAGCAGTTTATTCGTCGTCCGCTCTGGAAACACCATATATTTT. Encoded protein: CASSLFVVRSGNTIYF.

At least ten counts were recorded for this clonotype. As DNA, the CDR3 is TGTGCCAGCAGCCTCCGACAGGAACTACTCATTTATGGCTACACCTTC. This gives the protein CASSLRQELLIYGYTF. The chain carries TRBV6-1 and TRBJ1-2; a possible D gene is TRBD1 (6 bases). Germline CDR1 reads MNHNS; CDR2 reads SASEGT. CDR3 length equals 16 residues. Trimming removed 6 bases at V and 5 bases at J, with 22 bases between.

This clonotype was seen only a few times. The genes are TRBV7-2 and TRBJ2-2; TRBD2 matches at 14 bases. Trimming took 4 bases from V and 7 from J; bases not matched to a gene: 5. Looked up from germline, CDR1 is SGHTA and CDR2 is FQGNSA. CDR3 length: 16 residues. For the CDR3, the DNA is TGTGCCAGCAGCTCGGGACTAGCGGGAGAAGTCGGGGAGCTGTTTTTT. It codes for CASSSGLAGEVGELFF.

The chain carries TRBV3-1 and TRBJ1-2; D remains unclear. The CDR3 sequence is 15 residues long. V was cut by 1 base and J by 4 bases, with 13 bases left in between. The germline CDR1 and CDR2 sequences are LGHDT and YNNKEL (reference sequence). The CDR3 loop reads CASSQVTVRGYGYTF. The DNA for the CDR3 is TGTGCCAGCAGCCAAGTCACAGTACGTGGCTATGGCTACACCTTC.

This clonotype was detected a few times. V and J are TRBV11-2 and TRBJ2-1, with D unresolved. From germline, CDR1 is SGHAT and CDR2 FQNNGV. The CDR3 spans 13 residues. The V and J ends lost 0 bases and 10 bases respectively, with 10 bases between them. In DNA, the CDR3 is TGTGCCAGCAGCTTAGATTTGGCCCGGGAGCAGTTCTTC. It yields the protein CASSLDLAREQFF.

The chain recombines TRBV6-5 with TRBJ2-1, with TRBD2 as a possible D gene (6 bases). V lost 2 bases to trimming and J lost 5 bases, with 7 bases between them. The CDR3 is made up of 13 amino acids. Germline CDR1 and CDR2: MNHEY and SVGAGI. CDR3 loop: CASSYGLNNEQFF. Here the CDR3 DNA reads TGTGCCAGCAGTTACGGACTAAACAATGAGCAGTTCTTC.

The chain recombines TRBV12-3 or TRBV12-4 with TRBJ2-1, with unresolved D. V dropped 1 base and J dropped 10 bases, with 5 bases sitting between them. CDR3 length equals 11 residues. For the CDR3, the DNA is TGTGCCAGCAGTTTAGGCTGGGAGCAGTTCTTC. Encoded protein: CASSLGWEQFF.

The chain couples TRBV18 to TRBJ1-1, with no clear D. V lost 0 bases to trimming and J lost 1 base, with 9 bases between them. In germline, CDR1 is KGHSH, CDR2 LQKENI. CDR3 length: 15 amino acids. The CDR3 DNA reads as TGTGCCAGCTCACCACCCAGGCTCGCGAACACTGAAGCTTTCTTT. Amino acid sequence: CASSPPRLANTEAFF.

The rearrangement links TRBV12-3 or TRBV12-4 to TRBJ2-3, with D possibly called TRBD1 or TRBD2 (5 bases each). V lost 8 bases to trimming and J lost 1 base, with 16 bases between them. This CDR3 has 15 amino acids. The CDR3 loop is CASGGRWSRTDTQYF. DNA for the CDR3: TGTGCCAGCGGGGGTAGGTGGAGTCGCACAGATACGCAGTATTTT.

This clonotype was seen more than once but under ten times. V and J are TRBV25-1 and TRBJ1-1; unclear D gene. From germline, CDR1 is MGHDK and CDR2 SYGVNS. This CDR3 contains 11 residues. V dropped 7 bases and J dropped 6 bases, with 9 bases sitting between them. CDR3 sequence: CASTSWAEAFF. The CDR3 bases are TGTGCCAGCACAAGTTGGGCTGAAGCTTTCTTT.

CDR3 in amino acids: CSVTQTGTSSYNEQFF. The DNA of the CDR3 is TGCAGCGTTACTCAGACCGGGACTAGTTCCTACAATGAGCAGTTCTTC. The chain joins TRBV29-1 to TRBJ2-1; the match to TRBD2 covers 8 bases. J gave up 1 base and V 5 bases, and 10 bases lay outside the gene matches. CDR1 is SQVTM and CDR2 is ANQGSEA in the germline V gene. The CDR3 runs to 16 residues.

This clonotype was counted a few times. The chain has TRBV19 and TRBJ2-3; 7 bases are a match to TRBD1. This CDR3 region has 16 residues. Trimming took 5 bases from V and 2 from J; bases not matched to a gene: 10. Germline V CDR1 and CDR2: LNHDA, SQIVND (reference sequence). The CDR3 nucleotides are TGTGCCAGTAGTCCGCACCCGGGACAGATCACAGATACGCAGTATTTT. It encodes CASSPHPGQITDTQYF. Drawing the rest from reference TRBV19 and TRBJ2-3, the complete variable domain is DGGITQSPKYLFRKEGQNVTLSCEQNLNHDAMYWYRQDPGQGLRLIYYSQIVNDFQKGDIAEGYSVSREKKESFPLTVTSAQKNPTAFYLCASSPHPGQITDTQYFGPGTRLTVL.

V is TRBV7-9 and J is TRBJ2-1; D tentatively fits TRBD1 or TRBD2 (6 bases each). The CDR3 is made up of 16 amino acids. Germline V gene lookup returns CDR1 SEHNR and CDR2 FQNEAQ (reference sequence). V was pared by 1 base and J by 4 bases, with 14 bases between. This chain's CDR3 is CASSLEGGLLYNEQFF. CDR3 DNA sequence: TGTGCCAGCAGCTTAGAAGGGGGGCTACTTTACAATGAGCAGTTCTTC.

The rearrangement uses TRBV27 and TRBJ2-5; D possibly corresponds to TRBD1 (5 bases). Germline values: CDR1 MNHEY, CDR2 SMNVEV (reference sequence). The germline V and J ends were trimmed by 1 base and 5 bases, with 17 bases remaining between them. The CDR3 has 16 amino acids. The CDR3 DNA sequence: TGTGCCAGCAGTTTATGCTGTGGGGCAGGGCAGGAGACCCAGTACTTC. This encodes CASSLCCGAGQETQYF.

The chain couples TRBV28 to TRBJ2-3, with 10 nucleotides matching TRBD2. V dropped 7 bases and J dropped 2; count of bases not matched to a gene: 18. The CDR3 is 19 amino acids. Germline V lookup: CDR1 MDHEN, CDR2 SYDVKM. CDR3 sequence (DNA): TGTGCCAGCAATCTACCTACCAGCGGGAGGGGCGGTGTCACAGATACGCAGTATTTT. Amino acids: CASNLPTSGRGGVTDTQYF.

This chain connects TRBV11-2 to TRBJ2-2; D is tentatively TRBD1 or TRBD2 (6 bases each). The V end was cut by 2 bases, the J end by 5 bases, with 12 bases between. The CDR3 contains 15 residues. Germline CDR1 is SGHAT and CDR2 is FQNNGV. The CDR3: CASSLIRGGTGELFF. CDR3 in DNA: TGTGCCAGCAGCTTAATCAGGGGAGGAACCGGGGAGCTGTTTTTT.

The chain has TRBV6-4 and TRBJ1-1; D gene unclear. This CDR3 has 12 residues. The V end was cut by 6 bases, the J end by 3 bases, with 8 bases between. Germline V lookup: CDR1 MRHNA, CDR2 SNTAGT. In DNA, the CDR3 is TGTGCCAGCAGGGGTTTGGACACTGAAGCTTTCTTT. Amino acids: CASRGLDTEAFF.

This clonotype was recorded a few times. In DNA form, the CDR3 reads TGTGCCAGCAGCGTAGGGGCGGGAGGGGCCTACGAGCAGTACTTC. This sequence encodes CASSVGAGGAYEQYF. The chain has TRBV9 and TRBJ2-7; 9 positions agree with TRBD2. Germline CDR1 reads SGDLS; CDR2 reads YYNGEE. The V segment lost 0 bases and the J segment 2 bases; nucleotides outside the gene matches: 3. This CDR3 is 15 amino acids long.

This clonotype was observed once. CDR3 sequence: CASTKFRAGNNEQYF. The CDR3 nucleotides read TGCGCCAGCACCAAATTCAGAGCGGGAAACAACGAGCAGTACTTC. The rearrangement links TRBV5-1 to TRBJ2-7; 7 bases are shared with TRBD2. CDR3 size: 15 residues. V was pared by 6 bases and J by 5 bases, with 14 bases of the junction left unmatched. CDR1 SGHRS and CDR2 YFSETQ come from the germline V gene. Looking up the rest from reference TRBV5-1 and TRBJ2-7 gives the full variable domain: KAGVTQTPRYLIKTRGQQVTLSCSPISGHRSVSWYQQTPGQGLQFLFEYFSETQRNKGNFPGRFSGRQFSNSRSEMNVSTLELGDSALYLCASTKFRAGNNEQYFGPGTRLTVT.

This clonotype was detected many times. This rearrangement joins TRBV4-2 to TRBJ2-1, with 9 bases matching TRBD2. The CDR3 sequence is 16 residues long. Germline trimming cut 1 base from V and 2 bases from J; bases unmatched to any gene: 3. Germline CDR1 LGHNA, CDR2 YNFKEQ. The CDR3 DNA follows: TGTGCCAGCAGCCAAGGTAGCGGGAGCCCCTACAATGAGCAGTTCTTC. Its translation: CASSQGSGSPYNEQFF.

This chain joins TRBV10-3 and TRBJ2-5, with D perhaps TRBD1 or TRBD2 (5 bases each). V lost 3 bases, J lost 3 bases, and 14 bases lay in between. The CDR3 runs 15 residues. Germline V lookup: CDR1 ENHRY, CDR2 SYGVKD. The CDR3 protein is CAISDGVWGEETQYF. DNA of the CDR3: TGTGCCATCAGTGACGGGGTGTGGGGCGAAGAGACCCAGTACTTC.

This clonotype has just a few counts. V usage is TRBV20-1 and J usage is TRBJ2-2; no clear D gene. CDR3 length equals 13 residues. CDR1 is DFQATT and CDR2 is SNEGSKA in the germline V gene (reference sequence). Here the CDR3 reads CSVNPLVGGELFF. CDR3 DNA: TGCAGCGTAAACCCCCTGGTGGGCGGGGAGCTGTTTTTT.

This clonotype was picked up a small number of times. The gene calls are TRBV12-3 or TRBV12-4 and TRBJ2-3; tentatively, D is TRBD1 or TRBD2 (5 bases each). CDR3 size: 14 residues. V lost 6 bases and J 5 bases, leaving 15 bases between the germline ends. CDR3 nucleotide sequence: TGTGCCAGCAGCCCCTCGAGGGGCTTAGATACGCAGTATTTT. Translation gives CASSPSRGLDTQYF.

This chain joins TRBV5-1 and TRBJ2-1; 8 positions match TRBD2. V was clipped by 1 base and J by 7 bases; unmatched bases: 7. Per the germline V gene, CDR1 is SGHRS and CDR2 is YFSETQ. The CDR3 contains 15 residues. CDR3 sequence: CASSLSSGRVNEQFF. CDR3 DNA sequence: TGCGCCAGCAGCTTGTCTAGCGGGCGGGTAAATGAGCAGTTCTTC.